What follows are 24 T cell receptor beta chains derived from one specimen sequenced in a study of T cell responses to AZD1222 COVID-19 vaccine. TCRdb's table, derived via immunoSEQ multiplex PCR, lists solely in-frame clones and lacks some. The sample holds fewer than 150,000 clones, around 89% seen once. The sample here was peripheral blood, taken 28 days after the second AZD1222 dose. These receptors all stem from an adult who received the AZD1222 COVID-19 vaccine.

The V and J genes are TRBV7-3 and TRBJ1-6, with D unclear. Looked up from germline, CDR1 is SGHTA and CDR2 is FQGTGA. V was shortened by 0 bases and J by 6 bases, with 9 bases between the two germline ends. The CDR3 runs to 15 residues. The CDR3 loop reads CASSLTGPSNSPLHF. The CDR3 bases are TGTGCCAGCAGCTTAACCGGACCGAGTAATTCACCCCTCCACTTT. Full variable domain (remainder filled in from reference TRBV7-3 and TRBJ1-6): GAGVSQTPSNKVTEKGKYVELRCDPISGHTALYWYRQSLGQGPEFLIYFQGTGAADDSGLPNDRFFAVRPEGSVSTLKIQRTERGDSAVYLCASSLTGPSNSPLHFGNGTRLTVT.

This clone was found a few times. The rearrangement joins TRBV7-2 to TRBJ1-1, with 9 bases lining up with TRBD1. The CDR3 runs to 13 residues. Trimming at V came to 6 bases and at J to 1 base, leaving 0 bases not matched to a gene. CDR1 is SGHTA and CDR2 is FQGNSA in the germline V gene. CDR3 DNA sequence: TGTGCCAGCAGGGGACAGGGGAACACTGAAGCTTTCTTT. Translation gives CASRGQGNTEAFF.

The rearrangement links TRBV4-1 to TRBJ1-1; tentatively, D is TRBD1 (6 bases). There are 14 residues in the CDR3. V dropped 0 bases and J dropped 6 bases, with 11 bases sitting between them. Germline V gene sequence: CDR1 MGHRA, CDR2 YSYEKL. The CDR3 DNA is TGCGCCAGCAGCCAAGAACCCGAGGGGGCTGAAGCTTTCTTT. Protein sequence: CASSQEPEGAEAFF.

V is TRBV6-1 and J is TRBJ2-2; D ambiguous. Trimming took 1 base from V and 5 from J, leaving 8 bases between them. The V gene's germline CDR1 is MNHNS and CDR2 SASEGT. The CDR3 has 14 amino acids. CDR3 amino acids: CASSEVDPTGELFF. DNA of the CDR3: TGTGCCAGCAGTGAAGTTGACCCTACCGGGGAGCTGTTTTTT.

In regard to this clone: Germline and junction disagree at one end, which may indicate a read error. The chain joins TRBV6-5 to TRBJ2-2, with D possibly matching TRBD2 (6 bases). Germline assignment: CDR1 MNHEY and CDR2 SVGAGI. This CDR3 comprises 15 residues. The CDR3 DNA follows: TGTGCCAGCGGGCGGGACTGGCTGAACTCCGGGGAGCTGTTTTTT. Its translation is CASGRDWLNSGELFF.

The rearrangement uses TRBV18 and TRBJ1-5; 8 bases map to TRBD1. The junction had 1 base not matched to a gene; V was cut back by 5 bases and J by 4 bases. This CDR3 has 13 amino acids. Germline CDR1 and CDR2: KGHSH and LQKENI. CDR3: CASSGDRNQPQHF. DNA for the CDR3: TGTGCCAGCTCAGGGGACAGGAATCAGCCCCAGCATTTT.

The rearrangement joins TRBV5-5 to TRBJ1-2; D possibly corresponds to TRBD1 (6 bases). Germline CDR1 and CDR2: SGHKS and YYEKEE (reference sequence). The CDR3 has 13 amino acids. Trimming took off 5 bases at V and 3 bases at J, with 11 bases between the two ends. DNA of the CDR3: TGTGCCAGCAGTGGTGACAGGTACTATGGCTACACCTTC. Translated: CASSGDRYYGYTF. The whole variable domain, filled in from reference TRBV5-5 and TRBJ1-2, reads DAGVTQSPTHLIKTRGQQVTLRCSPISGHKSVSWYQQVLGQGPQFIFQYYEKEERGRGNFPDRFSARQFPNYSSELNVNALLLGDSALYLCASSGDRYYGYTFGSGTRLTVV.

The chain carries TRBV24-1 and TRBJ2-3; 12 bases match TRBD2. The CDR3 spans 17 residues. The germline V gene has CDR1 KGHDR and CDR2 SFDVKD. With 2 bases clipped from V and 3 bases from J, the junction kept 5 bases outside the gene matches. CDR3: CATSDSSGRAGTDTQYF. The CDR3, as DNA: TGTGCCACCAGTGATTCTAGCGGGAGGGCCGGAACAGATACGCAGTATTTT.

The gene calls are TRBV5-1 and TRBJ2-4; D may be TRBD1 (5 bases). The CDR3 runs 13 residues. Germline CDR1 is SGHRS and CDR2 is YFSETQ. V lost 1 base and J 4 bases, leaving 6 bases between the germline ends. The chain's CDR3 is CASSLNRKNIQYF. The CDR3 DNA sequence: TGCGCCAGCAGCTTGAACAGGAAAAACATTCAGTACTTC.

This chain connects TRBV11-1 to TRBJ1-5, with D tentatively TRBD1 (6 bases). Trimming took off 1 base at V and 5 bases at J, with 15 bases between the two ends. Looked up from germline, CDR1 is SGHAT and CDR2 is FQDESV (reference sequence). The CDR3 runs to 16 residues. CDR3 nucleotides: TGTGCCAGCAGCTTAGGAGGTGTGGGGGCCGATCAGCCCCAGCATTTT. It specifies CASSLGGVGADQPQHF.

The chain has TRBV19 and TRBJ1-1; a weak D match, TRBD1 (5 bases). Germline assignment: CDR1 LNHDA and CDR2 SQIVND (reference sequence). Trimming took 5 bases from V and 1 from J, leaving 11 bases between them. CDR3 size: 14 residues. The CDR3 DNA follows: TGTGCCAGTAGTCCCAGGGACGGGAACACTGAAGCTTTCTTT. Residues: CASSPRDGNTEAFF. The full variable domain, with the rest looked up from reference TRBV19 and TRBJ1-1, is DGGITQSPKYLFRKEGQNVTLSCEQNLNHDAMYWYRQDPGQGLRLIYYSQIVNDFQKGDIAEGYSVSREKKESFPLTVTSAQKNPTAFYLCASSPRDGNTEAFFGQGTRLTVV.

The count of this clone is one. CDR3 residues: CASRGTTYSEDTQYF. Written as DNA, the CDR3 is TGTGCCAGCAGGGGGACTACCTATAGCGAGGATACGCAGTATTTT. V gene TRBV27 combines with J gene TRBJ2-3; 7 bases fit TRBD2. Germline V gene lookup returns CDR1 MNHEY and CDR2 SMNVEV (reference sequence). The V gene end was trimmed by 6 bases and the J gene end by 6 bases; junction bases not matched to a gene: 12. The CDR3 contains 15 residues.

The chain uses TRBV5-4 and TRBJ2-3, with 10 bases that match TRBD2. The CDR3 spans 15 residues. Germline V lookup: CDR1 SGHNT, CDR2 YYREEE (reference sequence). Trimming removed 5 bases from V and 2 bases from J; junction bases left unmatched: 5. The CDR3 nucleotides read TGTGCCAGCAGTCCGACTAGCGGGTCCACAGATACGCAGTATTTT. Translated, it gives CASSPTSGSTDTQYF.

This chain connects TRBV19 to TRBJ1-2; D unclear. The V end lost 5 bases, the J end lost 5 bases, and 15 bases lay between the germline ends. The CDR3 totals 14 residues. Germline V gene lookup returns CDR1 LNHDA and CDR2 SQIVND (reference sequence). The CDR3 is CASSEHGIGYGYTF. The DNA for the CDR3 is TGTGCCAGTAGTGAACACGGTATTGGTTATGGCTACACCTTC.

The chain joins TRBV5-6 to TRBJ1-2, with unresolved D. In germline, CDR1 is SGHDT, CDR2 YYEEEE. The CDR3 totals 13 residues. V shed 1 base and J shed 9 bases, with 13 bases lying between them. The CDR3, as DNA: TGTGCCAGCAGCTTGCCAGGAGGGTACAGCTACACCTTC. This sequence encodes CASSLPGGYSYTF.

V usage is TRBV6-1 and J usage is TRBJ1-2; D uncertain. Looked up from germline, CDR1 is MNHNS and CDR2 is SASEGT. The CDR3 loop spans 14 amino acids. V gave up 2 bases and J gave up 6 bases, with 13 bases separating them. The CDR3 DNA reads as TGTGCCAGCAGTGAACCCGCGGCGCCAGATGGCTACACCTTC. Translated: CASSEPAAPDGYTF.

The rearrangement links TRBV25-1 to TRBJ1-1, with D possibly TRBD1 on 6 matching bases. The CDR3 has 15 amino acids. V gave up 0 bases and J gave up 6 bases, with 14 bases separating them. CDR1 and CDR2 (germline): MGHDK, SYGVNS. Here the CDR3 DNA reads TGTGCCAGCAGTGAATACTGGGGGCAGGGTTCTGAAGCTTTCTTT. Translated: CASSEYWGQGSEAFF.

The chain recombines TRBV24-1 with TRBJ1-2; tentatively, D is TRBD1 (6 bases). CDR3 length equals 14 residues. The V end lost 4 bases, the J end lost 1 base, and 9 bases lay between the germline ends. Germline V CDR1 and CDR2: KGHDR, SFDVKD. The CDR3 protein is CATSEGHLNYGYTF. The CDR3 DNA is TGTGCCACCAGTGAGGGACACCTTAACTATGGCTACACCTTC.

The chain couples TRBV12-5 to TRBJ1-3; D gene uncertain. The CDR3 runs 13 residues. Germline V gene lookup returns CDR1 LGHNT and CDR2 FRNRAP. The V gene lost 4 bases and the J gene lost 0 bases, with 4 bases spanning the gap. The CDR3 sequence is CASGSSSGNTIYF. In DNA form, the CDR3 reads TGTGCTAGTGGTTCTAGCTCTGGAAACACCATATATTTT.

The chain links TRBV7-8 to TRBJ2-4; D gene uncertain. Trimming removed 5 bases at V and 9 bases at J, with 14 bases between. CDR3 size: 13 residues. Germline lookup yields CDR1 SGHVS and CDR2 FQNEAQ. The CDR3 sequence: CASSPSSVGIQYF. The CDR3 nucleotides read TGTGCCAGCAGCCCCTCCTCGGTGGGCATTCAGTACTTC.

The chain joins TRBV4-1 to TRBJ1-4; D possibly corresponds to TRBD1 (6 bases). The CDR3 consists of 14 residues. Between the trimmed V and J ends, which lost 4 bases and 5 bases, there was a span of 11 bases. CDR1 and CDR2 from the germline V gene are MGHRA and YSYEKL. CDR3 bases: TGCGCCAGCAGCCCCTGGGACACAAATGAAAAACTGTTTTTT. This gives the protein CASSPWDTNEKLFF.

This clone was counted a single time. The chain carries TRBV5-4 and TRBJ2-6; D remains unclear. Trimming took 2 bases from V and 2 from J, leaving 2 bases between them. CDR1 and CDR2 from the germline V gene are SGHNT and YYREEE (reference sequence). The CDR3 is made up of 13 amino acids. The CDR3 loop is CASSLAGANVLTF. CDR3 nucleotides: TGTGCCAGCAGCTTAGCTGGGGCCAACGTCCTGACTTTC.

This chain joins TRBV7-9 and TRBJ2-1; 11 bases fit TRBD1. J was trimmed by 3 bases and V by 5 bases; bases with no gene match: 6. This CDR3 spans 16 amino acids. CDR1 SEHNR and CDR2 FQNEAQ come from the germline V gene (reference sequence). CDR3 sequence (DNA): TGTGCCAGCAGCCCCTGGACAGGGGGCAGCTACAATGAGCAGTTCTTC. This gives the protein CASSPWTGGSYNEQFF.

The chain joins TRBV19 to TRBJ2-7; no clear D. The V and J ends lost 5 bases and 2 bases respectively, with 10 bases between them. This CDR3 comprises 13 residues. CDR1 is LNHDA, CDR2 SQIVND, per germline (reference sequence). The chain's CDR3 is CASSFGGTYEQYF. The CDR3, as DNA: TGTGCCAGTAGTTTCGGCGGTACCTACGAGCAGTACTTC.